This TCR beta chain was documented in a study of blood T cells in healthy people across ages. The CDR3 runs to 11 residues. Trimming stripped 2 bases from V and 10 bases from J, with 8 bases between. Germline CDR1 SGHAT, CDR2 FQNNGV. This clonotype was detected only a few times. Combining a sample-barcoded 5' primer with a J-beta primer mix, a second PCR ran for roughly 7 to 11 cycles. MiXCR, applied by TCRdb to the 5' RACE reads, yields one record per CDR3 protein. The sample consists of roughly 1.5 million distinct CDR3 sequences, approximately 39% of them appearing once. Sequenced: blood. The chain is built from TRBV11-2 and TRBJ1-1; D unclear. This receptor was taken from a woman under 30 in good health. CDR3 sequence (DNA): TGTGCCAGCAGCTTATCCAGCGGAGCTTTCTTT. Its translation: CASSLSSGAFF.